The rows below give T cell receptor beta chains drawn from one sample of a study of cytotoxic CD8 clonotypes in ibrutinib-treated CLL. Method: immunoSEQ multiplex PCR; TCRdb's copy keeps in-frame clones and lacks some. The top ten hold roughly 5.1% of the sample, which has about 30,000 clones, around three fifths seen once. The material sequenced was PBMCs, taken before ibrutinib treatment. These receptors originate from a human donor with chronic lymphocytic leukemia. Both conserved end residues are part of each CDR3. The order of the fields is clone size, D gene, V gene, J gene, CDR3 DNA, CDR3 protein. The D gene is left open where the match is weak. A clone size is listed for some rows: how often the clone was seen (once, few, many), or a class if it is expanded.

clone_size: -
d_call: -
v_call: TRBV6-5
j_call: TRBJ1-1
cdr3_nt: TGTGCCAGCAGTTACGCGGGGGCTTCTGAAGCTTTCTTT
cdr3_aa: CASSYAGASEAFF

clone_size: -
d_call: -
v_call: TRBV7-2
j_call: TRBJ2-2
cdr3_nt: TGTGCCAGCAGCTTAGCGGCGGGTTTCCCCGGGGAGCTGTTTTTT
cdr3_aa: CASSLAAGFPGELFF

clone_size: few
d_call: -
v_call: TRBV11-2
j_call: TRBJ1-1
cdr3_nt: TGTGCCAGCAGCCTATATGGGGTTTTGGGCACTGAAGCTTTCTTT
cdr3_aa: CASSLYGVLGTEAFF

clone_size: -
d_call: -
v_call: TRBV9
j_call: TRBJ1-4
cdr3_nt: TGTGCCAGCAGCGTAGAACCCACGGGGGAAAAACTGTTTTTT
cdr3_aa: CASSVEPTGEKLFF

clone_size: few
d_call: -
v_call: TRBV7-9
j_call: TRBJ1-6
cdr3_nt: TGTGCCAGCACCCAAGGCCCGTATCCCCTCCACTTT
cdr3_aa: CASTQGPYPLHF

clone_size: few
d_call: -
v_call: TRBV5-1
j_call: TRBJ2-2
cdr3_nt: TGCGCCAGCAGCTTTACCACCGGGGAGCTGTTTTTT
cdr3_aa: CASSFTTGELFF

clone_size: few
d_call: TRBD2
v_call: TRBV11-2
j_call: TRBJ2-1
cdr3_nt: TGTGCCAGCAGATGGGCGGGAGATGAGCAGTTCTTC
cdr3_aa: CASRWAGDEQFF

clone_size: -
d_call: TRBD1
v_call: TRBV7-9
j_call: TRBJ2-1
cdr3_nt: TGTGCCACCCTCGGGGACAGTGGTCGAGCGACCTCCTACAATGAGCAGTTCTTC
cdr3_aa: CATLGDSGRATSYNEQFF

clone_size: -
d_call: -
v_call: TRBV6-4
j_call: TRBJ1-6
cdr3_nt: TGTGCCAGCAGTTCACGCTCCTATAATTCACCCCTCCACTTT
cdr3_aa: CASSSRSYNSPLHF

clone_size: -
d_call: -
v_call: TRBV11-2
j_call: TRBJ1-4
cdr3_nt: TGTGCCAGCAGCGATGGGGGGGGCGAGGAAAAACTGTTTTTT
cdr3_aa: CASSDGGGEEKLFF

clone_size: large
d_call: -
v_call: TRBV19
j_call: TRBJ2-1
cdr3_nt: TGTGCCAGCGCGGATTGGAACAATGAGCAGTTCTTC
cdr3_aa: CASADWNNEQFF

clone_size: -
d_call: -
v_call: TRBV11-2
j_call: TRBJ1-3
cdr3_nt: TGTGCCAGCAGCTTAGTATTCCTCTCTGGAAACACCATATATTTT
cdr3_aa: CASSLVFLSGNTIYF

clone_size: -
d_call: TRBD1
v_call: TRBV5-8
j_call: TRBJ2-7
cdr3_nt: TGTGCCAGCAGCCTATCAGGGACAGACCCCCTCGAGCAGTACTTC
cdr3_aa: CASSLSGTDPLEQYF

clone_size: -
d_call: -
v_call: TRBV5-6
j_call: TRBJ2-1
cdr3_nt: TGTGCCAGCAGCGGAAGGGACACCCCGTTGGATGAGCAGTTCTTC
cdr3_aa: CASSGRDTPLDEQFF

clone_size: once
d_call: -
v_call: TRBV9
j_call: TRBJ2-1
cdr3_nt: TGTGCCAGCAGCGTAGGGGAGCAGTATGAGCAGTTCTTC
cdr3_aa: CASSVGEQYEQFF

clone_size: few
d_call: TRBD1
v_call: TRBV10-3
j_call: TRBJ1-6
cdr3_nt: TGTGCCATCAGCACAGGGGATGGCTCACCCCTCCACTTT
cdr3_aa: CAISTGDGSPLHF

clone_size: few
d_call: -
v_call: TRBV5-1
j_call: TRBJ1-2
cdr3_nt: TGCGCCAGCAGCTTGGATACGGCTACTGGAGGCTACACCTTC
cdr3_aa: CASSLDTATGGYTF

clone_size: -
d_call: -
v_call: TRBV7-9
j_call: TRBJ1-2
cdr3_nt: TGTGCCAGCAGCTTTACGGGCCGGGGCTACACCTTC
cdr3_aa: CASSFTGRGYTF

clone_size: -
d_call: -
v_call: TRBV29-1
j_call: TRBJ2-1
cdr3_nt: TGCAGCGTTGTCGGGGCGACTTCTAACAATGAGCAGTTCTTC
cdr3_aa: CSVVGATSNNEQFF

clone_size: -
d_call: -
v_call: TRBV5-1
j_call: TRBJ1-3
cdr3_nt: TGCGCCAGCAGCGCCAGTTGGGGCCCTGGAAACACCATATATTTT
cdr3_aa: CASSASWGPGNTIYF

clone_size: -
d_call: TRBD1
v_call: TRBV28
j_call: TRBJ2-2
cdr3_nt: TGTGCCAGCAGTTTAGGGGACAGGCGCTACACCGGGGAGCTGTTTTTT
cdr3_aa: CASSLGDRRYTGELFF

clone_size: -
d_call: -
v_call: TRBV7-8
j_call: TRBJ2-1
cdr3_nt: TGTGCCAGCAGCTTTAGGGCCTCCTACAATGAGCAGTTCTTC
cdr3_aa: CASSFRASYNEQFF

clone_size: -
d_call: TRBD2
v_call: TRBV27
j_call: TRBJ2-7
cdr3_nt: TGTGCCAGCAAGTCGGCGGGAGGCGGCCACGAGCAGTACTTC
cdr3_aa: CASKSAGGGHEQYF

clone_size: -
d_call: -
v_call: TRBV18
j_call: TRBJ1-2
cdr3_nt: TGTGCCAGCTCACCACTTCCTGAGCCGAACTATGGCTACACCTTC
cdr3_aa: CASSPLPEPNYGYTF

clone_size: few
d_call: -
v_call: TRBV2
j_call: TRBJ1-1
cdr3_nt: TGTGCCAGCAGTGATTTGTGGCAATCTGAAGCTTTCTTT
cdr3_aa: CASSDLWQSEAFF

clone_size: -
d_call: -
v_call: TRBV15
j_call: TRBJ1-2
cdr3_nt: TGTGCCACCAGCAGACCGGGACAACTCTATGGCTACACCTTC
cdr3_aa: CATSRPGQLYGYTF

clone_size: -
d_call: -
v_call: TRBV7-9
j_call: TRBJ1-1
cdr3_nt: TGTGCCAGCAGCCCGAGACTCGAAGCTTTCTTT
cdr3_aa: CASSPRLEAFF

clone_size: few
d_call: -
v_call: TRBV4-1
j_call: TRBJ1-2
cdr3_nt: TGCGCCAGCAGCCAAGATGAGAAGTCCTGGTACTATGGCTACACCTTC
cdr3_aa: CASSQDEKSWYYGYTF

clone_size: -
d_call: TRBD1
v_call: TRBV7-2
j_call: TRBJ2-7
cdr3_nt: TGTGCCAGCAGCGGGACAGGGGGCTACTACGAGCAGTACTTC
cdr3_aa: CASSGTGGYYEQYF

clone_size: -
d_call: -
v_call: TRBV13
j_call: TRBJ1-2
cdr3_nt: TGTGCCAGCAGCTTAGGACAGGGTAACTATGGCTACACCTTC
cdr3_aa: CASSLGQGNYGYTF

clone_size: -
d_call: TRBD2
v_call: TRBV5-4
j_call: TRBJ2-7
cdr3_nt: TGTGCCAGCAGCTTGGGTCTAGCGGGGGCCTACGAGCAGTACTTC
cdr3_aa: CASSLGLAGAYEQYF

clone_size: -
d_call: -
v_call: TRBV11-2
j_call: TRBJ2-5
cdr3_nt: TGTGCCAGCAGCTTCCGGTTGGGACTGTCCCAAGGGACCCAGTACTTC
cdr3_aa: CASSFRLGLSQGTQYF

clone_size: -
d_call: -
v_call: TRBV9
j_call: TRBJ1-4
cdr3_nt: TGTGCCAGCAGCCCCTGGGGTGCAACTAATGAAAAACTGTTTTTT
cdr3_aa: CASSPWGATNEKLFF

clone_size: -
d_call: TRBD1
v_call: TRBV9
j_call: TRBJ1-5
cdr3_nt: TGTGCCAGCAGCGCTGGGACAGGGGAAGGCAATCAGCCCCAGCATTTT
cdr3_aa: CASSAGTGEGNQPQHF

clone_size: -
d_call: -
v_call: TRBV18
j_call: TRBJ2-5
cdr3_nt: TGTGCCAGCTCACCACCGTCCGGCAGGGGAAAAGAGACCCAGTACTTC
cdr3_aa: CASSPPSGRGKETQYF

clone_size: -
d_call: -
v_call: TRBV23-1
j_call: TRBJ2-5
cdr3_nt: TGCGCCAGCAGTCACCCAAGACAGGCCCAAGAGACCCAGTACTTC
cdr3_aa: CASSHPRQAQETQYF

clone_size: -
d_call: TRBD1
v_call: TRBV9
j_call: TRBJ1-3
cdr3_nt: TGTGCCAGCAGCCACCCCCCCGACAGGGCTGGAAACACCATATATTTT
cdr3_aa: CASSHPPDRAGNTIYF

clone_size: -
d_call: -
v_call: TRBV7-9
j_call: TRBJ1-5
cdr3_nt: TGTGCCAGCAGCTTTTCAGGCTGGGGTCAGCCCCAGCATTTT
cdr3_aa: CASSFSGWGQPQHF

clone_size: once
d_call: -
v_call: TRBV10-3
j_call: TRBJ2-7
cdr3_nt: TGTGCCATCAGTGAAGAGGGGAGCTACGAGCAGTACTTC
cdr3_aa: CAISEEGSYEQYF

clone_size: -
d_call: -
v_call: TRBV25-1
j_call: TRBJ2-6
cdr3_nt: TGTGCCACCTCGTCGGGCCCGATCTCTGGGGCCAACGTCCTGACTTTC
cdr3_aa: CATSSGPISGANVLTF

clone_size: -
d_call: TRBD1
v_call: TRBV18
j_call: TRBJ1-1
cdr3_nt: TGTGCCAGCTCAAGGGACAGGGGCGCTGAAGCTTTCTTT
cdr3_aa: CASSRDRGAEAFF

clone_size: once
d_call: -
v_call: TRBV29-1
j_call: TRBJ1-2
cdr3_nt: TGCAGCGTGGTGGGTGTCCCCTATGGCTACACCTTC
cdr3_aa: CSVVGVPYGYTF

clone_size: -
d_call: TRBD1
v_call: TRBV7-3
j_call: TRBJ1-1
cdr3_nt: TGTGCCAGCAGCTCCCGAGGGGGCCCAGCTTTCTTT
cdr3_aa: CASSSRGGPAFF

clone_size: -
d_call: -
v_call: TRBV6-4
j_call: TRBJ1-1
cdr3_nt: TGTGCCAGCAGTGACTCGAGCAGCGATGAAGCTTTCTTT
cdr3_aa: CASSDSSSDEAFF

clone_size: few
d_call: TRBD1
v_call: TRBV4-1
j_call: TRBJ1-5
cdr3_nt: TGCGCCAGCAGCCAAGATCAGGACAGGGAAAATCAGCCCCAGCATTTT
cdr3_aa: CASSQDQDRENQPQHF

clone_size: -
d_call: -
v_call: TRBV5-1
j_call: TRBJ2-2
cdr3_nt: TGCGCCAGCAGCTTCCTAGGGCCAGCAACGAACACCGGGGAGCTGTTTTTT
cdr3_aa: CASSFLGPATNTGELFF

clone_size: -
d_call: -
v_call: TRBV2
j_call: TRBJ2-7
cdr3_nt: TGTGCCAGCAGTCACGGGGGCTACGAGCAGTACTTC
cdr3_aa: CASSHGGYEQYF

clone_size: -
d_call: -
v_call: TRBV19
j_call: TRBJ1-6
cdr3_nt: TGTGCCAGCCGGGACCCCCTAAAAAATTCACCCCTCCACTTT
cdr3_aa: CASRDPLKNSPLHF

clone_size: -
d_call: TRBD1
v_call: TRBV5-4
j_call: TRBJ1-4
cdr3_nt: TGTGCCAGCAGCTCTCCCCGGACAGGGATCACAGGGAGTGGCGAAAAACTGTTTTTT
cdr3_aa: CASSSPRTGITGSGEKLFF

clone_size: few
d_call: TRBD1
v_call: TRBV19
j_call: TRBJ1-5
cdr3_nt: TGTGCCAGCTCTCCGGGACAGGGGGCATCTCAGCCCCAGCATTTT
cdr3_aa: CASSPGQGASQPQHF

clone_size: -
d_call: TRBD1
v_call: TRBV10-3
j_call: TRBJ2-2
cdr3_nt: TGTGCCATCAGTGACCGGGACAGAGTTGGCGGGGAGCTGTTTTTT
cdr3_aa: CAISDRDRVGGELFF

clone_size: -
d_call: -
v_call: TRBV19
j_call: TRBJ2-3
cdr3_nt: TGTGCCAGTAGTATCCGGGACCCCGGGGCGACAGATACGCAGTATTTT
cdr3_aa: CASSIRDPGATDTQYF